This T cell receptor beta chain was identified in a study of blood T cell repertoires in COVID-19. This CDR3 region has 15 residues. Germline CDR1 LGHDT, CDR2 YNNKEL (reference sequence). V gave up 0 bases and J gave up 6 bases, with 12 bases separating them. The protocol was immunoSEQ multiplex PCR, while the TCRdb copy is restricted to in-frame clones and leaves out a portion. In the table there are a few hundred thousand clones, 88% of which are singletons. The TCR originated in a woman between 40 and 50 years old who had recovered from COVID-19. This chain connects TRBV3-1 (or the pseudogene TRBV3-2) to TRBJ1-5, with a possible D match to TRBD1 (5 bases). The sample consisted of peripheral blood. CDR3 region: CASSQDWGGGQPQHF. In nucleotides, the CDR3 is TGTGCCAGCAGCCAAGATTGGGGGGGAGGTCAGCCCCAGCATTTT.